One sample yielded the 13 T cell receptor beta chains listed below, sequenced in a study of T cell clonality in common variable immunodeficiency. Measured with immunoSEQ multiplex PCR; TCRdb has only the in-frame clones, and not every one. Observed are approximately 60,000 clones, no singletons, with the top ten taking around 0.8%. The sequenced material came from peripheral blood mononuclear cells. The receptors come from a person aged 18 to 69 in good health.

This clone was found many times. The CDR3 goes on 3 residues after the read ends, and that part is filled in from the germline J gene. The chain joins TRBV10-2 to TRBJ1-6; no reliable D call. V gave up 2 bases and J gave up 12 bases, with 11 bases separating them. This CDR3 spans 13 amino acids. CDR1 is WSHSY and CDR2 is SAAADI in the germline V gene. The chain's CDR3 is CASSEGEERPLHF. CDR3 DNA (partial): TGCGCCAGCAGTGAGGGAGAAGAGCGACCC.

The sample holds many counts of this clone. The CDR3 end falls 3 residues outside the read, so it is completed with the germline J gene. V gene TRBV29-1 combines with J gene TRBJ2-5; possibly TRBD2 for D (6 bases). Germline V gene lookup returns CDR1 SQVTM and CDR2 ANQGSEA. This CDR3 has 12 amino acids. The CDR3 DNA, read in part, is TGCAACGCCGGGCGGGGCGGGGAGACC. Protein product: CNAGRGGET. The full-length CDR3 reads as CNAGRGGETQYF.

This clone was seen ten or more times. The read finishes 3 residues shy of the CDR3 end, and the germline J gene is used to complete it. The same CDR3 is also encoded by other DNA sequences in this sample. The chain joins TRBV30 to TRBJ1-3; no reliable D call. Trimming removed 2 bases from V and 2 bases from J, with 19 bases in between. Germline CDR1 GTSNPN, CDR2 SVGIG (reference sequence). The CDR3 length is 17 residues. The covered CDR3 bases are TGTGCCTGGAGTAGCCCCAGGAGGGCAGCGGCTGGAAACACC. This sequence encodes CAWSSPRRAAAGNT. In full, the CDR3 reads CAWSSPRRAAAGNTIYF. The full variable domain, its missing parts supplied by reference TRBV30 and TRBJ1-3, is SQTIHQWPATLVQPVGSPLSLECTVEGTSNPNLYWYRQAAGRGLQLLFYSVGIGQISSEVPQNLSASRPQDRQFILSSKKLLLSDSGFYLCAWSSPRRAAAGNTIYFGEGSWLTVV.

This clone occurred many times. The read stops 3 residues short of the end of the CDR3; the missing end is completed from the germline J gene. V and J are TRBV14 and TRBJ2-7; D perhaps matches TRBD2 (6 bases). V gave up 4 bases and J gave up 0 bases, with 16 bases separating them. The germline V gene encodes CDR1 SGHDN and CDR2 FVKESK. This CDR3 comprises 16 residues. CDR3 DNA, as far as it was read: TGTGCCAGCAGCCGGAACTCCGGGACTCTCTCCTACGAG. Its protein is CASSRNSGTLSYE. The full CDR3 protein is CASSRNSGTLSYEQYF. Based on the CDR3 plus reference TRBV14 and TRBJ2-7, the full variable domain is EAGVTQFPSHSVIEKGQTVTLRCDPISGHDNLYWYRRVMGKEIKFLLHFVKESKQDESGMPNNRFLAERTGGTYSTLKVQPAELEDSGVYFCASSRNSGTLSYEQYFGPGTRLTVT.

This clone was counted a few times. The read comes to an end 3 residues before the CDR3 does, leaving the germline J gene to fill in the end. The genes are TRBV19 and TRBJ1-1; a possible D gene is TRBD1 (5 bases). This CDR3 has 19 amino acids. V was trimmed by 7 bases and J by 1 base, leaving 28 bases between them. Germline V gives CDR1 LNHDA, CDR2 SQIVND (reference sequence). CDR3 DNA, as far as it was read: TGTGCCAGTAACATATACGGCGGGGGGGGAGCTAAGTCGAACACTGAA. Protein product: CASNIYGGGGAKSNTE. The entire CDR3 protein is CASNIYGGGGAKSNTEAFF.

This clone was picked up a small number of times. This could be a read error, since a much larger clone is one nucleotide away. The read finishes 3 residues shy of the CDR3 end, and the germline J gene is used to complete it. The chain carries TRBV19 and TRBJ2-3; 8 bases fit TRBD1. The CDR3 covers 14 residues. Germline V CDR1 and CDR2: LNHDA, SQIVND (reference sequence). The chain's CDR3 is CASDDRGSNQPQYF. The sequenced CDR3 bases are TGTGCCAGTGACGACAGGGGAAGCAATCAGCCG.

This clone has a count of ten or more. The read terminates 3 residues ahead of where the CDR3 ends, so the germline J gene completes it. The genes are TRBV19 and TRBJ1-1; 7 nucleotides match TRBD1. Germline loops: CDR1 LNHDA, CDR2 SQIVND (reference sequence). The CDR3 extends over 13 amino acids. V was clipped by 9 bases and J by 1 base; unmatched bases: 5. CDR3 DNA (partial): TGTGCCAGCAGGACAGGAGCGAACACTGAA. It is translated as CASRTGANTE. From start to end, the CDR3 is CASRTGANTEAFF. Combining the CDR3 with reference TRBV19 and TRBJ1-1 gives the whole variable domain DGGITQSPKYLFRKEGQNVTLSCEQNLNHDAMYWYRQDPGQGLRLIYYSQIVNDFQKGDIAEGYSVSREKKESFPLTVTSAQKNPTAFYLCASRTGANTEAFFGQGTRLTVV.

This clone occurred many times. The observed sequence ends 3 residues before the CDR3 terminus, with the missing tail filled in from the germline J gene. This chain uses TRBV13 with TRBJ1-1, with TRBD1 matching over 7 bases. Germline V gene lookup returns CDR1 PRHDT and CDR2 FYEKMQ (reference sequence). This CDR3 region has 15 residues. V lost 5 bases, J lost 2 bases, and 8 bases stayed unmatched. The CDR3 DNA, read in part, is TGTGCCAGCAGCCAAAGACAGGGAAGAAACACTGAA. This translates into CASSQRQGRNTE. The full-length CDR3 reads as CASSQRQGRNTEAFF. The entire variable domain, with the rest obtained from reference TRBV13 and TRBJ1-1, is as follows: AAGVIQSPRHLIKEKRETATLKCYPIPRHDTVYWYQQGPGQDPQFLISFYEKMQSDKGSIPDRFSAQQFSDYHSELNMSSLELGDSALYFCASSQRQGRNTEAFFGQGTRLTVV.

At least ten counts were recorded for this clone. The read is 3 residues too short to cover the CDR3 end, so that end is filled in from the germline J gene. This chain links TRBV29-1 with TRBJ2-7; D gene uncertain. There are 12 residues in the CDR3. Germline V lookup: CDR1 SQVTM, CDR2 ANQGSEA. V lost 0 bases, J lost 1 base, and 4 bases lay in between. CDR3 amino acids: CSVEEQSYEQYF. The CDR3 DNA, read in part, is TGCAGCGTTGAAGAACAGTCCTACGAG.

This clone was counted between two and nine times. The missing CDR3 end, 3 residues past where the read stops, is filled in from the germline J gene. The gene calls are TRBV19 and TRBJ1-2; 7 nucleotides align to TRBD1. Germline lookup yields CDR1 LNHDA and CDR2 SQIVND (reference sequence). The CDR3 loop spans 17 amino acids. Partial CDR3 DNA: TGTGCCAGTAGTATTGCCATGACAGGGATAATGTCGGGTCAC. It is translated as CASSIAMTGIMSGH. The whole CDR3 sequence reads CASSIAMTGIMSGHYTF.

This clone came up many times. The read halts 3 residues ahead of the CDR3 end, with the missing end drawn from the germline J gene. The chain joins TRBV7-2 to TRBJ2-3, with TRBD2 identical over 8 bases. This CDR3 is built from 17 residues. Germline lookup yields CDR1 SGHTA and CDR2 FQGNSA. V was pared by 0 bases and J by 1 base, with 6 bases of the junction left unmatched. CDR3 sequence: CASSLAQAGARTDTQYF. The CDR3 bases that were read are TGTGCCAGCAGCTTAGCGCAAGCGGGGGCCCGCACAGATACG. Looking up the rest from reference TRBV7-2 and TRBJ2-3 gives the full variable domain: GAGVSQSPSNKVTEKGKDVELRCDPISGHTALYWYRQSLGQGLEFLIYFQGNSAPDKSGLPSDRFSAERTGGSVSTLTIQRTQQEDSAVYLCASSLAQAGARTDTQYFGPGTRLTVL.

On this clone: Read data end 3 residues before the CDR3 end; the end is taken from the germline J gene. The chain combines TRBV7-9 with TRBJ2-1; 7 bases line up with TRBD2. This CDR3 contains 15 residues. From germline, CDR1 is SEHNR and CDR2 FQNEAQ (reference sequence). V was clipped by 4 bases and J by 7 bases; unmatched bases: 10. The CDR3 spells CASSSPFGGGNEQFF. The part of the CDR3 DNA that was read is TGTGCCAGCAGCTCACCCTTTGGGGGGGGGAATGAG.

This clone was seen at least ten times. The CDR3 goes on 3 residues after the read ends, and that part is filled in from the germline J gene. The rearrangement joins TRBV4-1 to TRBJ1-4; D unresolved. The CDR3 sequence is 15 residues long. The V gene's germline CDR1 is MGHRA and CDR2 YSYEKL. The ends were cut back, 4 bases at V and 5 bases at J, with 14 bases in the middle. The CDR3 loop reads CASSPSPGRNEKLFF. The covered CDR3 bases are TGCGCCAGCAGCCCTTCCCCGGGTCGCAATGAAAAA.